This passage covers 26 T cell receptor beta chains from one sample sequenced in a study of tumor and adjacent non-tumor tissue in lung cancer. The template was RNA from unsorted bulk tissue. TCRbeta libraries were built with three rounds of nested PCR, modified from ARM-PCR. TCRdb reprocessed the multiplex PCR reads via MiXCR and lists one record per CDR3 protein. The table lists about 93,000 distinct CDR3 sequences, approximately 70% of them singletons. Material for sequencing was lung tumor tissue. These TCRs come from a man between 60 and 75 years old with non-small cell lung cancer.

By sample share, this clonotype is medium-sized. This chain uses TRBV6-2 or TRBV6-3 with TRBJ2-2, with 10 bases matching TRBD2. The CDR3 loop spans 14 amino acids. The V gene's germline CDR1 is MNHEY and CDR2 SVGEGT. J gave up 5 bases and V 9 bases, and 6 bases lay outside the gene matches. The CDR3 loop reads CASQGLARTGELFF. The CDR3 DNA follows: TGTGCCAGTCAGGGACTAGCGAGGACCGGGGAGCTGTTTTTT.

This sequence joins TRBV9 and TRBJ2-1; 12 nucleotides match TRBD2. Germline values: CDR1 SGDLS, CDR2 YYNGEE. V was pared by 2 bases and J by 5 bases, with 5 bases of the junction left unmatched. This CDR3 comprises 16 residues. In DNA, the CDR3 is TGTGCCAGCAGCGTGGGACTAGCGGGCCCCCACAATGAGCAGTTCTTC. Its translation is CASSVGLAGPHNEQFF.

Details on this clonotype: Possible read error: a much larger clone is one base away. The V and J genes are TRBV4-1 and TRBJ2-2; TRBD2 is a possible D gene (6 bases). Germline lookup yields CDR1 MGHRA and CDR2 YSYEKL. The CDR3 is 12 residues long. CDR3 nucleotides: TGCGCCAGCAGCCAAGCGGACGGGGGGCTGTTTTTT. Encoded protein: CASSQADGGLFF.

Comment on this clonotype: This may stem from a read error, because a much larger clone lies one nucleotide away. The chain is built from TRBV12-3 or TRBV12-4 and TRBJ1-5; possibly TRBD1 for D (5 bases). Between the trimmed V and J ends, which lost 6 bases and 8 bases, there was a span of 17 bases. The CDR3 length is 14 residues. CDR3 residues: CASSCGTSREPQHF. The CDR3 coding sequence is TGTGCCAGCAGCTGCGGGACCTCCAGGGAGCCCCAGCATTTT.

V usage is TRBV20-1 and J usage is TRBJ1-1; possible D gene TRBD1, 5 bases. V dropped 1 base and J dropped 4 bases, with 19 bases sitting between them. Germline CDR1 DFQATT, CDR2 SNEGSKA (reference sequence). This CDR3 spans 16 amino acids. The CDR3 sequence: CSARVKMGGISTEAFF. Written as DNA, the CDR3 is TGCAGTGCTAGAGTCAAGATGGGGGGGATTAGCACTGAAGCTTTCTTT.

The J gene is TRBJ2-3, the V gene TRBV11-2; D call uncertain. Trimming took 3 bases from V and 9 from J, leaving 7 bases between them. Germline V gene lookup returns CDR1 SGHAT and CDR2 FQNNGV. The CDR3 has 11 amino acids. CDR3 in amino acids: CASSFGRTQYF. The CDR3 DNA follows: TGTGCCAGCAGCTTCGGTCGGACGCAGTATTTT.

CDR3 sequence: CASSQQIGESNAGELFF. The DNA for the CDR3 is TGTGCCAGCAGCCAACAAATAGGAGAATCAAACGCCGGGGAGCTGTTTTTT. The chain links TRBV4-2 to TRBJ2-2; D remains ambiguous. The CDR3 runs 17 residues. CDR1 and CDR2 (germline): LGHNA, YNFKEQ. The germline V and J ends were trimmed by 2 bases and 6 bases, with 19 bases remaining between them.

The chain links TRBV11-2 to TRBJ2-1, with 10 bases fitting TRBD1. CDR3 size: 16 residues. Per germline, CDR1 SGHAT and CDR2 FQNNGV. Trimming at V came to 1 base and at J to 9 bases, leaving 9 bases not matched to a gene. The CDR3 nucleotides are TGTGCCAGCAGCTTAGTAAAAGGACAGGGGGTGTCTGAGCAGTTCTTC. It specifies CASSLVKGQGVSEQFF.

The sample holds many counts of this clonotype. The chain carries TRBV20-1 and TRBJ1-5; tentatively, D is TRBD1 (5 bases). CDR1 DFQATT and CDR2 SNEGSKA come from the germline V gene (reference sequence). The CDR3 is 12 residues long. V was trimmed by 6 bases and J by 4 bases, leaving 10 bases between them. CDR3 sequence: CSATGWNQPQHF. As DNA, the CDR3 is TGCAGTGCCACAGGTTGGAATCAGCCCCAGCATTTT.

As for this clonotype: One end of the junction fails to match germline, which may point to a read error. The chain combines TRBV29-1 with TRBJ1-2; 7 bases line up with TRBD1. Germline CDR1 reads SQVTM; CDR2 reads ANQGSEA. This CDR3 spans 15 amino acids. In nucleotides, the CDR3 is TGCAGCGTCAAGACAGGGTCTCTGTCTACTTATGACTACACCTTC. Its translation: CSVKTGSLSTYDYTF.

V gene TRBV11-1 combines with J gene TRBJ2-4; 8 bases are shared with TRBD2. The CDR3 length is 17 residues. V trimming: 1 base; J trimming: 6 bases; junction bases outside the gene matches: 11. CDR1 and CDR2 (germline): SGHAT, FQDESV (reference sequence). Here the CDR3 DNA reads TGTGCCAGCAGCTTAGGATCCAGCGGGGGCCCCATAAACATTCAGTACTTC. Translation: CASSLGSSGGPINIQYF.

Concerning this clonotype: Relative to the germline gene, one junction end is altered; a read error may explain this. The V gene is TRBV20-1, the J gene TRBJ2-3; no clear D gene. Germline assignment: CDR1 DFQATT and CDR2 SNEGSKA (reference sequence). The CDR3 consists of 14 residues. The CDR3 DNA reads as TGCAGTGCCTTACAAGCTGCTGGCACAGATACGCATTATTTT. It specifies CSALQAAGTDTHYF.

The CDR3 protein is CASRDSDHAQHF. CDR3 DNA sequence: TGTGCCAGCCGGGACAGTGATCATGCCCAGCATTTT. V gene TRBV12-3 or TRBV12-4 combines with J gene TRBJ1-5; 7 positions match TRBD1. The CDR3 loop spans 12 amino acids. V dropped 8 bases and J dropped 11; count of bases not matched to a gene: 9.

In the case of this clonotype: Just one base apart from a much larger clone, this may be a read error. CDR3 sequence: CASSSGTSALGKLFF. In DNA, the CDR3 is TGTGCCAGCAGTTCCGGCACTTCGGCTTTGGGGAAGCTGTTTTTT. This chain links TRBV6-5 with TRBJ2-2; D gene uncertain. The CDR3 length is 15 residues. Trimming shortened V by 4 bases and J by 12 bases, and 21 bases separated the two germline ends. Looked up from germline, CDR1 is MNHEY and CDR2 is SVGAGI.

This clonotype was observed many times. The J gene is TRBJ2-5, the V gene TRBV7-9; 9 positions agree with TRBD2. Per germline, CDR1 SEHNR and CDR2 FQNEAQ (reference sequence). The CDR3 is 14 residues long. J gave up 4 bases and V 3 bases, and 3 bases lay outside the gene matches. CDR3 coding DNA: TGTGCCAGCAGCTTCTCACTAGCGGGAGAGACCCAGTACTTC. Amino acids: CASSFSLAGETQYF. Complete variable domain (other parts from reference TRBV7-9 and TRBJ2-5): DTGVSQNPRHKITKRGQNVTFRCDPISEHNRLYWYRQTLGQGPEFLTYFQNEAQLEKSRLLSDRFSAERPKGSFSTLEIQRTEQGDSAMYLCASSFSLAGETQYFGPGTRLLVL.

This clonotype was counted between two and nine times. Possible read error: a much larger clone is one base away. CDR3 nucleotides: TGTACCAGCAGTGCTAGCGGGATTGGTATGGAGACCCAGTACTTC. Its translation: CTSSASGIGMETQYF. V and J are TRBV12-3 or TRBV12-4 and TRBJ2-5, with 9 bases matching TRBD2. This CDR3 region has 15 residues.

In its sample, this clonotype was seen once. The chain couples TRBV14 to TRBJ1-1, with D uncertain. V was trimmed by 2 bases and J by 4 bases, leaving 14 bases between them. Per the germline V gene, CDR1 is SGHDN and CDR2 is FVKESK. The CDR3 loop spans 15 amino acids. CDR3 in amino acids: CASSQFSNRGTEAFF. CDR3 nucleotides: TGTGCCAGCAGCCAATTCTCAAACAGAGGCACTGAAGCTTTCTTT.

Concerning this clonotype itself: Compared with germline, one end of the junction differs, possibly owing to a read error. V usage is TRBV25-1 and J usage is TRBJ2-3; the D gene could be TRBD1 or TRBD2 (7 bases each). This CDR3 is 16 amino acids long. Germline-derived CDR1 and CDR2 are MGHDK and SYGVNS. The CDR3 sequence: CASSEGEWGGTDKQYF. The CDR3 coding sequence is TGTGCCAGCAGTGAGGGTGAGTGGGGAGGGACAGATAAGCAGTATTTT.

With regard to this clonotype: Because the CDR3 is missing its conserved closing phenylalanine or tryptophan, this is likely a read error. The V gene is TRBV4-3, the J gene TRBJ2-1; D might be TRBD1 (6 bases). The length of the CDR3 is 16 residues. Germline lookup yields CDR1 LGHNA and CDR2 YSLEER. The CDR3 DNA reads as TGTGCCAGCAGCCAAGAAAGACAGGACCCCTACAATGAGCAGTTCGTC. Translating gives CASSQERQDPYNEQFV.

Concerning this clonotype itself: A read error may account for a junction end that differs from germline. The genes are TRBV6-1 and TRBJ2-1, with TRBD2 identical over 9 bases. Germline V gene lookup returns CDR1 MNHNS and CDR2 SASEGT. The CDR3 is 15 amino acids. CDR3 DNA: TGTGCCAACAGTGTAGCGGGAGTATCCTACAGTGAACAGTTCTTC. Translating it yields CANSVAGVSYSEQFF.

This clonotype was found a few times. This may be a read error, as it is one base from a much larger clone. The chain joins TRBV11-2 to TRBJ2-7; tentative D call: TRBD2 (5 bases). The CDR3 covers 15 residues. Germline CDR1 is SGHAT and CDR2 is FQNNGV. CDR3 coding DNA: TGTACCAGCAGCTCAGAGTCCGGGATCTCTGGCGAGCAGTACTTC. Its translation: CTSSSESGISGEQYF.

V and J are TRBV11-1 and TRBJ2-7, with D tentatively TRBD2 (5 bases). Germline V gene sequence: CDR1 SGHAT, CDR2 FQDESV (reference sequence). The CDR3 is 16 residues long. With 6 bases removed from V and 1 base from J, the gap between germline ends came to 19 bases. DNA for the CDR3: TGTGCCAGCAGTCTCGACAAGGCCGGGGTTTCCTACGAGCAGTACTTC. This encodes CASSLDKAGVSYEQYF.

About this clonotype: With a much larger clone just one base away, this may be a read error. The chain joins TRBV4-2 to TRBJ2-7; 8 positions match TRBD1. This CDR3 region has 14 residues. Germline loops: CDR1 LGHNA, CDR2 YNFKEQ. The CDR3 reads CASNQGQGLYEQYF. As DNA, the CDR3 is TGTGCCAGCAACCAAGGACAGGGTCTCTACGAGCAGTACTTC.

V usage is TRBV14 and J usage is TRBJ1-2, with D maybe TRBD1 (5 bases). From germline, CDR1 is SGHDN and CDR2 FVKESK. The CDR3 has 20 residues. The germline V and J ends were trimmed by 4 bases and 8 bases, with 35 bases remaining between them. CDR3 DNA sequence: TGTGCCAGCAGCCGAGATCTCGGGCCCGGGGTAGGGGATTCAAGATGGGGCTACACCTTC. Its protein product is CASSRDLGPGVGDSRWGYTF.

This clonotype showed up just a few times. V usage is TRBV5-1 and J usage is TRBJ2-4, with TRBD1 as a possible D gene (6 bases). V was clipped by 1 base and J by 1 base, with 18 bases between them. The CDR3 covers 18 residues. Germline assignment: CDR1 SGHRS and CDR2 YFSETQ. The CDR3 loop reads CASSLTGTKSLAKNIQYF. CDR3 nucleotide sequence: TGCGCCAGCAGCTTGACCGGGACAAAAAGCCTCGCCAAAAACATTCAGTACTTC.

Details on this clonotype: Since the CDR3 does not end with the conserved phenylalanine or tryptophan, this likely comes from a read error. This chain uses TRBV6-6 with TRBJ2-1, with D maybe TRBD1 (5 bases). Germline assignment: CDR1 MNHNY and CDR2 SVGAGI (reference sequence). The CDR3 has 15 residues. CDR3 region: CACSYFAGMDIEQFS. In DNA, the CDR3 is TGTGCCTGCAGTTATTTTGCAGGGATGGACATTGAGCAGTTCTCC.